This T cell receptor beta chain was captured in a study of T cell repertoires in cytomegalovirus infection (dated by TCRdb to about 2019). About the full investigation: Alongside well-studied HLA-B-restricted epitopes, the peptide stimulations were aimed at recently identified HLA-C-restricted CMV epitopes, whose presentation resists viral immunomodulation. Donor HLA type was relevant to the analysis, because carriage of CMV infection together with the matching HLA type was indicated by public TCR beta signatures.

The sample holds a few counts of this clonotype. No antigen is known for it. Per-base qualities were not stored, and no clone one base away is much larger. Its CDR3 holds 15 amino acids, cysteine through phenylalanine. Only the CDR3 part of the read is kept: 45 bases, read in frame from the first base. Trimming leaves V shorter by 2 bases and J shorter by 6 bases, with the junction holding 4 bases beyond the gene matches. Taken from the germline V gene, the CDR1 and CDR2 loops are MRHNA and SNTAGT. Sequencer: Illumina HiSeq 1500. The raw public reads went through TCRdb reprocessing: fastp at Q25, MiXCR clone calling, in-frame beta chains kept. Entries are consolidated by CDR3 protein sequence, retaining the most common genes and DNA. Here the sample has hundreds of thousands of distinct CDR3 sequences; 31% occur a single time. The ten top clones hold roughly 13% of the sample. The treatment or condition label here, explained by the study, means: in vitro stimulation with specific CMV peptide epitopes to enrich CMV-specific T cells.

Here is what the overall study found, with its caveats: The ex vivo response was dominated by HLA-C-restricted CMV-specific TCR beta clonotypes, which also provided the single most frequent clonotype in two of eight donors. Carriers of CMV infection plus the relevant HLA type were discriminated by the cumulative frequency of public TCR beta family members in the study cohort and in an independent roughly 400-donor cohort.

The sequencing used cultured CD8+ T cells from PBMCs, collected from culture after CMV antigen stimulation. The receptor chain draws on TRBV6-4 and TRBJ2-1, and TRBD2 aligns with 10 junction nucleotides. This receptor was taken from a human donor in good health (CMV status not recorded). Some clones in this sample may be carry-over from other donors' samples. The CDR3 corresponds to CASSDGSGGANEQFF. The DNA sequence is as follows: TGTGCCAGCAGTGACGGGAGCGGGGGGGCCAATGAGCAGTTCTTC.